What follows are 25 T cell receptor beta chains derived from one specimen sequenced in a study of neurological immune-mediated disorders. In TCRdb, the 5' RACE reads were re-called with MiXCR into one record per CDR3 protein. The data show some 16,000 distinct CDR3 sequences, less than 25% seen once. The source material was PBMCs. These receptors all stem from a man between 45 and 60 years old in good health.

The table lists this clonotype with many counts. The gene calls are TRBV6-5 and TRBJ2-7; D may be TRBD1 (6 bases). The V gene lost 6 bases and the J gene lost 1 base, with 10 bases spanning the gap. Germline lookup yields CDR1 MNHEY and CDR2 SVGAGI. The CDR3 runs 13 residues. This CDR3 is CASRKTGSYEQYF. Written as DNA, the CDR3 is TGTGCCAGCAGGAAAACAGGGTCCTACGAGCAGTACTTC.

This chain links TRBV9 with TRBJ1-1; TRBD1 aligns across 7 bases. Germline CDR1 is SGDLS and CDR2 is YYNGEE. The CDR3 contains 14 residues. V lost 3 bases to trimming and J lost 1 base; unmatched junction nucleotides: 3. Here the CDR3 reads CASSARDRNTEAFF. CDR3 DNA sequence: TGTGCCAGCAGCGCCCGGGACAGGAACACTGAAGCTTTCTTT.

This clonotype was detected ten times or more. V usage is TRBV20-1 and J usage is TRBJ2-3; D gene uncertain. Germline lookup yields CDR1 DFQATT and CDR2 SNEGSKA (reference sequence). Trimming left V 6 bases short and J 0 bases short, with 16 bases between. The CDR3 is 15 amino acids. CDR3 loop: CSAPNLAASTDTQYF. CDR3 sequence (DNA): TGCAGTGCGCCTAACTTGGCGGCTAGCACAGATACGCAGTATTTT.

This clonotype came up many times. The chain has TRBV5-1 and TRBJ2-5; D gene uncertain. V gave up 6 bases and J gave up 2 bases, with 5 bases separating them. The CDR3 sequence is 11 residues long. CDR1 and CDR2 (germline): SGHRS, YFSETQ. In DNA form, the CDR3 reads TGCGCCAGCAAGACGCAAGAGACCCAGTACTTC. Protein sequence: CASKTQETQYF.

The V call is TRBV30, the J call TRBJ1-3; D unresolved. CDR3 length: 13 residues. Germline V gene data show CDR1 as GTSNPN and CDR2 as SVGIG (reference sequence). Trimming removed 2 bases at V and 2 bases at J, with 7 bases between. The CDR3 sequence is CAWSTGPGNTIYF. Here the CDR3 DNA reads TGTGCCTGGAGTACGGGCCCTGGAAACACCATATATTTT.

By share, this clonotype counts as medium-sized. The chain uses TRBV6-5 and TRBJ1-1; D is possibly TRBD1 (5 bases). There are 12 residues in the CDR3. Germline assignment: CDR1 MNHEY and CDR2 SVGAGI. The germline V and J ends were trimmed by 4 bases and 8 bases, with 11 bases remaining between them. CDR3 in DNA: TGTGCCAGCAGTTCAGAGACAGACGAAGCTTTCTTT. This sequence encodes CASSSETDEAFF.

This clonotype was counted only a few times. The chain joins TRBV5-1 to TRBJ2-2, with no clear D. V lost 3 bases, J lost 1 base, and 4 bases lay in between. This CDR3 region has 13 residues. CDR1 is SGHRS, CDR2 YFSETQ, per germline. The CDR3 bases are TGCGCCAGCAGCTCGCAGAACACCGGGGAGCTGTTTTTT. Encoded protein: CASSSQNTGELFF.

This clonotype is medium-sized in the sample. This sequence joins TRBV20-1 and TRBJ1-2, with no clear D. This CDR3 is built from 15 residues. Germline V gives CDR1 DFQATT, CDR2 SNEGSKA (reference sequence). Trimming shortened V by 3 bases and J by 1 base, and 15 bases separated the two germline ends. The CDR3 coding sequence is TGCAGTGCTAGGCACGTGGACTCCTATAACTATGGCTACACCTTC. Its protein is CSARHVDSYNYGYTF.

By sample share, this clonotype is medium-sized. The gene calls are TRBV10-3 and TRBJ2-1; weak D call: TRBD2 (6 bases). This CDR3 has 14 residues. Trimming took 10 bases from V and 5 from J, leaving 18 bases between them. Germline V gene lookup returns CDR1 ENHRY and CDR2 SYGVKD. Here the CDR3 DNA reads TGTGCCAACAGGTCGGGAGTTCCCCACAATGAGCAGTTCTTC. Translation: CANRSGVPHNEQFF.

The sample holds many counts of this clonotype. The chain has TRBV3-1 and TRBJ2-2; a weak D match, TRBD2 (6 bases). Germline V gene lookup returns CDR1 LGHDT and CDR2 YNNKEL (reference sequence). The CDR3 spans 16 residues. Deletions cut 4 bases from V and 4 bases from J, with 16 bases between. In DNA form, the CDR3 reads TGTGCCAGCAGCCCGGGACTGGAACTATTCACCGGGGAGCTGTTTTTT. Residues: CASSPGLELFTGELFF.

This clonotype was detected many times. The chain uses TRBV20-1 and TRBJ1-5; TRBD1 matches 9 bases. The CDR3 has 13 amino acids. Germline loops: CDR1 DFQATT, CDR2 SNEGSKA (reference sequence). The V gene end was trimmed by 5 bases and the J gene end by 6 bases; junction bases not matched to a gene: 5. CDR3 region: CSARQGVFQPQHF. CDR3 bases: TGCAGTGCTCGACAGGGGGTTTTTCAGCCCCAGCATTTT.

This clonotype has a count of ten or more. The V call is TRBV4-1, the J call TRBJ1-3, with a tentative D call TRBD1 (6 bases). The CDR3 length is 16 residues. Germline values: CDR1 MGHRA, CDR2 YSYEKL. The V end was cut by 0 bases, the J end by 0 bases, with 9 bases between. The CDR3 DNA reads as TGCGCCAGCAGCCAAGAAAGGGGGAGCTCTGGAAACACCATATATTTT. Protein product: CASSQERGSSGNTIYF.

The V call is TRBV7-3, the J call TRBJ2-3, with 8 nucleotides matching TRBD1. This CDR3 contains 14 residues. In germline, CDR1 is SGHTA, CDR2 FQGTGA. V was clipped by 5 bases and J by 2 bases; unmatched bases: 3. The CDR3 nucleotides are TGTGCCAGCAGCCCGGACAGGGACACAGATACGCAGTATTTT. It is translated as CASSPDRDTDTQYF.

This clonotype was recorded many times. The CDR3 DNA is TGCAGTGCCCGCTCCGCTAGCGGAGGGTACAATGAGCAGTTCTTC. It codes for CSARSASGGYNEQFF. The chain is built from TRBV20-1 and TRBJ2-1, with TRBD2 identical over 7 bases. CDR3 size: 15 residues. V trimming: 6 bases; J trimming: 4 bases; junction bases outside the gene matches: 12. Germline V gene sequence: CDR1 DFQATT, CDR2 SNEGSKA (reference sequence).

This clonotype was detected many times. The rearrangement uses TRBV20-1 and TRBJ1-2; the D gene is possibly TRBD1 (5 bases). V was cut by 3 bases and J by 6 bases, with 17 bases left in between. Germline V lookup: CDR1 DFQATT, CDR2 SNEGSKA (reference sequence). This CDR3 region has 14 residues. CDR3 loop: CSASDLRVRDGYTF. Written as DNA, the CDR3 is TGCAGTGCTAGTGACCTCAGGGTTAGAGATGGCTACACCTTC.

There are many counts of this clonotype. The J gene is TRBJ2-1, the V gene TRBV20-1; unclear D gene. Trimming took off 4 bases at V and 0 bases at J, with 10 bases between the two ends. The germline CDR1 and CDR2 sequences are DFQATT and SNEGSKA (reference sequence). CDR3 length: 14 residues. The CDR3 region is CSANSRSSYNEQFF. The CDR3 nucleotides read TGCAGTGCTAACTCGCGGAGCTCCTACAATGAGCAGTTCTTC.

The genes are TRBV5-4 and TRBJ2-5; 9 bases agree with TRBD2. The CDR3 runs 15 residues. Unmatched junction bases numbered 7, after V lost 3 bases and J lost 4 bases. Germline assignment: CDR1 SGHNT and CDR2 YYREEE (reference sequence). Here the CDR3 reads CASSSGREGRETQYF. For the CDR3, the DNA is TGTGCCAGCAGCTCTGGGCGGGAGGGCCGAGAGACCCAGTACTTC.

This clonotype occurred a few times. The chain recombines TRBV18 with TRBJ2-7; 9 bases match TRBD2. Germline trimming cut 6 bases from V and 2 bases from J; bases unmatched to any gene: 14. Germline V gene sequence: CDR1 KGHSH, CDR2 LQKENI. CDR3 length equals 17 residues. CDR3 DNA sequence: TGTGCCAGCTCCCCCGCGGCTAGCGGGAAGTTAACCTACGAGCAGTACTTC. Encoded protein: CASSPAASGKLTYEQYF.

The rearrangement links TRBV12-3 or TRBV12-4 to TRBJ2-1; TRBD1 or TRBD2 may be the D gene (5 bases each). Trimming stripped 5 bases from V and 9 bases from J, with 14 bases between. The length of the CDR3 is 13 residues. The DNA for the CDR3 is TGTGCCAGCAGTCGGGACCCAGTCGGTGAGCAGTTCTTC. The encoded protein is CASSRDPVGEQFF.

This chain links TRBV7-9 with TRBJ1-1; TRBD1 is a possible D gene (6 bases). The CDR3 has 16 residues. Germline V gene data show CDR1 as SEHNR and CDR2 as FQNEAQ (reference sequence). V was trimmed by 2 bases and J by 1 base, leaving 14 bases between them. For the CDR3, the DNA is TGTGCCAGCAGCTTATCAGGGGCGACCGCGAACACTGAAGCTTTCTTT. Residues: CASSLSGATANTEAFF.

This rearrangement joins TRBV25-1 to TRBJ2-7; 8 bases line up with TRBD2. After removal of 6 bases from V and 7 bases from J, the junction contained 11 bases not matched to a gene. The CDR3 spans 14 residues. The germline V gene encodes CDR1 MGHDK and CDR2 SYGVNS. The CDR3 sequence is CASRPQAGVSEQYF. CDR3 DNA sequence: TGTGCCAGCAGGCCCCAAGCGGGAGTTAGTGAGCAGTACTTC.

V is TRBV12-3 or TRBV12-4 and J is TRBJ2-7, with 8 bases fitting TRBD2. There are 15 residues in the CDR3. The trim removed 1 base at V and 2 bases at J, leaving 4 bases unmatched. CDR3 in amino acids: CASSLDGGAPYEQYF. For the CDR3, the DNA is TGTGCCAGCAGTTTAGACGGGGGGGCCCCCTACGAGCAGTACTTC.

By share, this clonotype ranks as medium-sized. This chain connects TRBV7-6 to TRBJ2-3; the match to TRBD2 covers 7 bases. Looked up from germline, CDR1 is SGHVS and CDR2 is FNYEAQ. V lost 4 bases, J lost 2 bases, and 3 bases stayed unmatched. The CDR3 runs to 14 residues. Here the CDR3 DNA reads TGTGCCAGCAGCTCTAGCGGCCCCACAGATACGCAGTATTTT. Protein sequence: CASSSSGPTDTQYF.

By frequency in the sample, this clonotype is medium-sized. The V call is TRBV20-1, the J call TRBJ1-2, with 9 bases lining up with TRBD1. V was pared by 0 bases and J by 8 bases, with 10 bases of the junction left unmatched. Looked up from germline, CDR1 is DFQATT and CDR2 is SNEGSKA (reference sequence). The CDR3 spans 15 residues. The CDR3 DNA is TGCAGTGCTAGAGATGAGGGACAGGGAATGGGAGGCTACACCTTC. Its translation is CSARDEGQGMGGYTF.

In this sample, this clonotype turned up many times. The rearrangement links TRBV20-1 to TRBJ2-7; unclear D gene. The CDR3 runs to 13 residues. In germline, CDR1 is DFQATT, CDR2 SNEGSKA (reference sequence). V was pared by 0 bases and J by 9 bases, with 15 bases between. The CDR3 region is CSARDRVLGWQYF. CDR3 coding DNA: TGCAGTGCTAGAGATCGCGTCTTGGGCTGGCAGTACTTC.